Here is one T cell receptor (beta chain) with its context. What it binds is not known. The data stem from a study of T cells after yellow fever vaccination. Findings and caveats of the study: Abundant clonotypes from the bulk population could get into FACS-sorted repertoires as contaminants. A large majority of primary-vaccination clones showed up again after the booster (roughly 95% CD4, around 90% CD8).

UMIs and a universal primer site were added when TCR cDNA was made by 5'RACE template switching. TCRdb reprocessed the 5' RACE reads with MiXCR, giving one entry per CDR3 protein. The table lists about 350,000 distinct CDR3 sequences, around 8.1% of them singletons. This sample comprised PBMCs, obtained about 49 days after the first yellow fever vaccination. The clonotype comes from a man between 18 and 29 years old who received the YFV17D yellow fever vaccine.

CDR3 protein: CASSPVSGNTIYF. CDR3 DNA sequence: TGTGCCAGCAGCCCCGTCTCTGGAAACACCATATATTTT. The V gene is TRBV14, the J gene TRBJ1-3; unclear D gene. The ends were cut back, 4 bases at V and 0 bases at J, with 4 bases in the middle. Germline CDR1 SGHDN, CDR2 FVKESK. This CDR3 spans 13 amino acids.